This section outlines one T cell receptor beta chain sequence together with its context. What it binds is unknown. With 60 Vbeta and 13 Jbeta primers, the PCR was carried out. Only in-frame clones appear in the TCRdb table, and some are missing; sequencing was by immunoSEQ multiplex PCR. The sample has about 200,000 clones; the top ten hold 0.9% to 1.4%. The data are from a study of cytomegalovirus exposure and HLA in healthy donors. Study-level results: Later on, an analysis found that several of the most significant clusters appeared to be linked to common viral pathogens, which included parvovirus B19.

This CDR3 is 15 amino acids long. The V end was cut by 2 bases, the J end by 0 bases, with 5 bases between. Germline values: CDR1 MNHEY, CDR2 SVGAGI. The J gene is TRBJ2-6, the V gene TRBV6-5, with D unclear. This sequence originates from a girl aged 2-10 years in good health and CMV-seropositive. The specimen was PBMCs. The CDR3 here is CASSYGSSGANVLTF. The DNA for the CDR3 is TGTGCCAGCAGTTACGGCAGCTCTGGGGCCAACGTCCTGACTTTC.